This T cell receptor beta chain was sequenced in a study of early T cells in non-severe SARS-CoV-2 infection. About the research overall: Unsorted whole blood bulk RNA was sequenced, with unpaired chains.

The CDR3 is 14 amino acids. Germline CDR1 is MDHEN and CDR2 is SYDVKM. Between the trimmed V and J ends, which lost 5 bases and 5 bases, there was a span of 13 bases. From the 5' RACE reads, TCRdb called clonotypes with MiXCR, one entry per CDR3 protein. Of about 50,000 distinct CDR3 sequences in the sample, approximately 8% were seen once. This clonotype occurred many times. The TCR comes from an adult who was a healthcare worker with PCR-confirmed SARS-CoV-2 infection or an uninfected control (not recorded which). The sample taken for sequencing was whole blood. The rearrangement joins TRBV28 to TRBJ2-1; no firm D call. For the CDR3, the DNA is TGTGCCAGCAGTCCTCCTGACTGGAACAATGAGCAGTTCTTC. It yields the protein CASSPPDWNNEQFF.